This TCR beta chain was profiled in a study of T cells in Graves' hyperthyroidism and ophthalmopathy. The CDR3 length is 15 residues. Per germline, CDR1 SGHTA and CDR2 FQGNSA. The germline V and J ends were trimmed by 1 base and 6 bases, with 15 bases remaining between them. Each diagnosis was grounded in clinical symptoms, serum thyroxine and TRAb, thyroid ultrasound, and orbital computed tomography. This clonotype was detected once. Its antigen remains unknown. The study's findings and limits: Ophthalmopathy, which appeared later, was predicted by the model a median around 6.9 months before onset. Also found in blood were most expanded thyroid clonotypes above 0.001.

Amplification of TCR beta CDR3 regions used RNA as the template. Using the HTBI primer set, a first-round RT-PCR was run on the TCR CDR3. TCRdb reprocessed the multiplex PCR reads via MiXCR and lists one record per CDR3 protein. This table holds over 500,000 distinct CDR3 sequences, about 45% found once. This receptor was obtained from an adult woman with Graves' disease, either hyperthyroidism or ophthalmopathy (not recorded which). The genes are TRBV7-2 and TRBJ1-2; a possible D gene is TRBD1 (5 bases). The source material was peripheral blood or thyroid tissue (not recorded which). CDR3 in amino acids: CASSLGWTPGHGYTF. DNA for the CDR3: TGTGCCAGCAGCTTAGGTTGGACCCCAGGGCATGGCTACACCTTC.